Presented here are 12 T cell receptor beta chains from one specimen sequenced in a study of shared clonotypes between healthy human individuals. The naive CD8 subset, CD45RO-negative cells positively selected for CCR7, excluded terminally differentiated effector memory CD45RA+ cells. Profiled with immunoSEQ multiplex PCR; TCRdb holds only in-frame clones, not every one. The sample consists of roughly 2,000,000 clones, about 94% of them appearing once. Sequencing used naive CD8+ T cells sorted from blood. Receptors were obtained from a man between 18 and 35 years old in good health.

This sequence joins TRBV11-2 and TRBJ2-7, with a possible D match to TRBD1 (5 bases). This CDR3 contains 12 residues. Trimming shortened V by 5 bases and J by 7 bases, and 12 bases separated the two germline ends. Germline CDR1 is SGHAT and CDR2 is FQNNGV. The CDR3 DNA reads TGTGCCAGCAGCCTACAGGCCTGGGAGCAGTACTTC. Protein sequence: CASSLQAWEQYF.

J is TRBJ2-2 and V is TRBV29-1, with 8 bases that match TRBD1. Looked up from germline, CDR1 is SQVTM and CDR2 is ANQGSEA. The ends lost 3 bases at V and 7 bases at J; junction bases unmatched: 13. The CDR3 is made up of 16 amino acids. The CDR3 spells CSVERLETGEHGELFF. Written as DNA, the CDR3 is TGCAGCGTTGAGCGACTCGAGACAGGGGAACACGGGGAGCTGTTTTTT.

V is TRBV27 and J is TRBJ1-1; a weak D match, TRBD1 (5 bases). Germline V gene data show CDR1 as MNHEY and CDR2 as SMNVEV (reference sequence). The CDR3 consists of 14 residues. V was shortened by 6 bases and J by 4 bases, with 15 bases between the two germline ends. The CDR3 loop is CASRYGGSGTEAFF. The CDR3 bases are TGTGCCAGCAGGTACGGGGGGTCGGGCACTGAAGCTTTCTTT.

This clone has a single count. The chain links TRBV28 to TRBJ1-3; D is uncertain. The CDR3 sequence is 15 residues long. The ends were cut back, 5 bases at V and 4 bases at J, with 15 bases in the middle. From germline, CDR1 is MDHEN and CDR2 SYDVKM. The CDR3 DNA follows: TGTGCCAGCAGTCCCAGCTTAGGGTGGGGAAACACCATATATTTT. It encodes CASSPSLGWGNTIYF.

CDR3 DNA sequence: TGTGCCAGCAGTGAAGAGTCGGCATACCCCTGGGACGAGCAGTACTTC. Protein sequence: CASSEESAYPWDEQYF. The rearrangement joins TRBV6-1 to TRBJ2-7; D unresolved. Trimming cost V 1 base and J 5 bases, with 18 bases left between them. Germline V lookup: CDR1 MNHNS, CDR2 SASEGT. The CDR3 runs 16 residues.

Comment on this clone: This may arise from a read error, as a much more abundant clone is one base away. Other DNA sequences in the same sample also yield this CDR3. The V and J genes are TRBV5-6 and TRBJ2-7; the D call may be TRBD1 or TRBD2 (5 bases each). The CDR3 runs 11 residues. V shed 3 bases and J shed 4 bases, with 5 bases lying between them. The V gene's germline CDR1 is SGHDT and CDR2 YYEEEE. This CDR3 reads CASSWGYEQYF. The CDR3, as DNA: TGTGCCAGCAGCTGGGGGTACGAGCAGTACTTC.

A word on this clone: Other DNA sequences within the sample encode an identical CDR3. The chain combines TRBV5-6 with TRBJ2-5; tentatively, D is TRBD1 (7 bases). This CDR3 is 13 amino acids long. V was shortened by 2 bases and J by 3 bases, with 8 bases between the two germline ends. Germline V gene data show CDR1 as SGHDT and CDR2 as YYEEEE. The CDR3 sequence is CASSFRGEETQYF. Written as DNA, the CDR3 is TGTGCCAGCAGCTTCAGGGGGGAAGAGACCCAGTACTTC.

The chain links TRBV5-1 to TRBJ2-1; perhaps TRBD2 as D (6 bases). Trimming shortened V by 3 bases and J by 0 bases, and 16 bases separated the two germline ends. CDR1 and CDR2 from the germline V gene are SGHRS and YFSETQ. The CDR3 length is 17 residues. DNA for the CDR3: TGCGCCAGCAGCTATGGAGGGATTGGGGCCTCCTACAATGAGCAGTTCTTC. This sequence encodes CASSYGGIGASYNEQFF.

CDR3 in DNA: TGTGCCAGCAGCTTAGTGCTCCCGGGACAGGGGATATCGGACGAGCAGTACTTC. Its protein product is CASSLVLPGQGISDEQYF. The V gene is TRBV11-2, the J gene TRBJ2-7; the match to TRBD1 covers 10 bases. The germline V gene has CDR1 SGHAT and CDR2 FQNNGV. The CDR3 covers 18 residues. V gave up 1 base and J gave up 5 bases; unmatched junction bases: 14.

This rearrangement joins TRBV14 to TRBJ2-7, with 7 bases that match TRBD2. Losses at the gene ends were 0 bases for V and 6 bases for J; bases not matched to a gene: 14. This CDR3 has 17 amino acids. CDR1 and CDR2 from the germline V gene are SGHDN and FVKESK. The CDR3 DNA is TGTGCCAGCAGCCAAGATAACCTGAGCGGGAATAGTGGCGAGCAGTACTTC. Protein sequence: CASSQDNLSGNSGEQYF.

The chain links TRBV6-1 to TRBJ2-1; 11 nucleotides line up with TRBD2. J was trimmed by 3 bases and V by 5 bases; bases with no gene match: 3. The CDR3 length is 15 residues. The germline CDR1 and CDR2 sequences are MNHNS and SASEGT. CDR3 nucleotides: TGTGCCAGCAGTTCCGGGACTAGCGGCTACAATGAGCAGTTCTTC. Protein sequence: CASSSGTSGYNEQFF.

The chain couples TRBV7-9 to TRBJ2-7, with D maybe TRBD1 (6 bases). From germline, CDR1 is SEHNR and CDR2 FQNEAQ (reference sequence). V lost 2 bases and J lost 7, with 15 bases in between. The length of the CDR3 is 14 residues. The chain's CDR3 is CASSLIAGAGEQYF. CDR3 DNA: TGTGCCAGCAGCTTAATAGCAGGGGCAGGTGAGCAGTACTTC.